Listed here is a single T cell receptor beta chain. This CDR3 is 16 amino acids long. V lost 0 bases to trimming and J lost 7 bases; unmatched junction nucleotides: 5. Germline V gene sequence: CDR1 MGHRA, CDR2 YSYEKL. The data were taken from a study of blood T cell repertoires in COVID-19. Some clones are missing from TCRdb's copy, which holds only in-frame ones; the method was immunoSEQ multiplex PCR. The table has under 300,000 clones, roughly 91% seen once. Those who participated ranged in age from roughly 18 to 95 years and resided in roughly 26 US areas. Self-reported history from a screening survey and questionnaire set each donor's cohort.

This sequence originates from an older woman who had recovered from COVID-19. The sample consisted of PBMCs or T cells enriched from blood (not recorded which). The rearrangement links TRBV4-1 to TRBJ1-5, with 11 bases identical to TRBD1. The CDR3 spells CASSQDRGQGEQPQHF. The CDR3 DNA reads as TGCGCCAGCAGCCAAGATCGGGGACAGGGGGAACAGCCCCAGCATTTT.